This T cell receptor beta chain was sequenced for a study of T-cell reconstitution after alpha-beta-depleted transplantation in children. Unique molecular identifiers were incorporated when the TCRbeta library was constructed. TCRdb reanalysed the PCR reads using MiXCR and keeps one entry per CDR3 protein. The sample has under 140,000 distinct CDR3 sequences, about 9.3% seen once; the top ten hold around 8.5%. Germline V gene lookup returns CDR1 SGHRS and CDR2 YFSETQ. Deletions cut 2 bases from V and 8 bases from J, with 13 bases between. The CDR3 has 14 residues. This clonotype was observed at least ten times.

The rearrangement uses TRBV5-1 and TRBJ2-2; the D gene is possibly TRBD2 (6 bases). Here the sequenced sample was PBMCs from the stem cell graft donor, taken from the stem cell graft. The receptor's source is a human donor who donated a stem cell graft to a child with acute lymphoblastic leukemia. The CDR3 protein is CASSFGGRGGELFF. The DNA of the CDR3 is TGCGCCAGCAGCTTCGGCGGCCGGGGGGGGGAGCTGTTTTTT.